These T cell receptor beta chains were read from a single sample in a study of regulatory T cells in long-lasting Graves disease. TCRdb fed the multiplex PCR reads into MiXCR, producing one record per CDR3 protein. The sample shows 350,000 to 500,000 distinct CDR3 sequences, over 20% of them seen only once. The source was peripheral blood mononuclear cells (PBMCs), collected when the disease was refractory, from a patient treated with antithyroid drugs. These receptors all stem from a female donor with Graves disease. Each CDR3 is given with its conserved first and last residue. Fields, in order: clone size, V gene, J gene, D gene, CDR3 protein, CDR3 DNA. The D gene is left open where the match is weak. Expanded clones get a size class; other rows say once, few or many, or leave the size out.

.	TRBV7-3	TRBJ2-2	TRBD2	CASRFEGTRGTGELFF	TGTGCCAGCAGGTTCGAGGGGACTAGAGGCACCGGGGAGCTGTTTTTT
few	TRBV19	TRBJ1-5	.	CASRAGAYSNQPQHF	TGTGCCAGTAGGGCGGGGGCCTATAGCAATCAGCCCCAGCATTTT
many	TRBV5-1	TRBJ1-4	.	CASSRTTALGEKLFF	TGCGCCAGCAGCCGGACGACGGCATTGGGGGAAAAACTGTTTTTT
.	TRBV27	TRBJ1-5	.	CASSFFRGDNQPQHF	TGTGCCAGCAGTTTTTTTAGAGGGGACAATCAGCCCCAGCATTTT
many	TRBV28	TRBJ1-5	TRBD1	CASSYRQGAGQPQHF	TGTGCCAGCAGCTACAGACAGGGGGCAGGACAGCCCCAGCATTTT
.	TRBV19	TRBJ1-1	TRBD1	CASSYGGTGAIEAFF	TGTGCCAGTAGTTACGGGGGGACAGGGGCTATTGAAGCTTTCTTT
many	TRBV20-1	TRBJ2-7	.	CSARDRARDSHYEQYF	TGCAGTGCTAGGGATCGGGCGCGGGACAGTCACTACGAGCAGTACTTC
few	TRBV20-1	TRBJ1-1	.	CSASTGGNTEAFF	TGCAGTGCTAGTACAGGAGGGAACACTGAAGCTTTCTTT
many	TRBV7-8	TRBJ1-5	TRBD1	CASSLGNRGWVQPQHF	TGTGCCAGCAGCTTAGGAAACAGGGGGTGGGTTCAGCCCCAGCATTTT
.	TRBV29-1	TRBJ1-4	.	CSVRRLANEKLFF	TGCAGCGTCCGCAGGTTGGCTAATGAAAAACTGTTTTTT
many	TRBV5-1	TRBJ1-1	.	CASSMIGYPEAFF	TGCGCCAGCAGCATGATAGGGTACCCTGAAGCTTTCTTT
many	TRBV28	TRBJ2-2	TRBD1	CASSSPRTGVAGELFF	TGTGCCAGCAGTTCCCCGAGGACAGGGGTGGCCGGGGAGCTGTTTTTT
many	TRBV11-2	TRBJ2-5	.	CASSSDRLTGWTQYF	TGTGCCAGCAGCTCGGACAGATTGACCGGGTGGACCCAGTACTTC
many	TRBV7-3	TRBJ2-2	.	CASGHPNTGELFF	TGTGCCTCGGGACACCCAAACACCGGGGAGCTGTTTTTT
.	TRBV7-9	TRBJ2-5	.	CASSLTTTAQYF	TGTGCCAGCAGCCTAACGACGACGGCCCAGTACTTC